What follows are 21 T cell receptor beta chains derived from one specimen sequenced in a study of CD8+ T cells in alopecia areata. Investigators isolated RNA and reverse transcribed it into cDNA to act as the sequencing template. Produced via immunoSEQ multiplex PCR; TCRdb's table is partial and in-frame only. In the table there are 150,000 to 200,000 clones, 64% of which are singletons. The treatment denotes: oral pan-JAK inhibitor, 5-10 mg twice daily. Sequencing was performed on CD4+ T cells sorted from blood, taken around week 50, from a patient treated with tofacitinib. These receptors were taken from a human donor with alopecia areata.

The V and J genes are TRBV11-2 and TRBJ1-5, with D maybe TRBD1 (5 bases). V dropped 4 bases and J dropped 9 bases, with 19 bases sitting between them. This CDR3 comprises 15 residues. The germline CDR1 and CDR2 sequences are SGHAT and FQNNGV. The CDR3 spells CASSSEPGGVWPQHF. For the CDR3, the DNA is TGTGCCAGCAGCTCAGAGCCCGGGGGAGTATGGCCCCAGCATTTT.

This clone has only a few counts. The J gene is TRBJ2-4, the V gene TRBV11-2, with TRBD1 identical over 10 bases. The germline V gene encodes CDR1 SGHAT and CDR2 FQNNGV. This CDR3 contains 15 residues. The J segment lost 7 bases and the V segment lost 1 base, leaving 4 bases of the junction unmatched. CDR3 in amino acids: CASSLAPGQGNIQYF. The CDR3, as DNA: TGTGCCAGCAGCTTAGCGCCGGGACAGGGGAACATTCAGTACTTC.

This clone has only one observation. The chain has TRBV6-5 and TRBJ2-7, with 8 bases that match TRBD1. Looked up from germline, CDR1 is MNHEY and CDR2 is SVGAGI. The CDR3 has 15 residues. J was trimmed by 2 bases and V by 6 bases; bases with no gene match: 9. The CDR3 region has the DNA TGTGCCAGCAGACCCGGGACAGGTCTTGCCTACGAGCAGTACTTC. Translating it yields CASRPGTGLAYEQYF.

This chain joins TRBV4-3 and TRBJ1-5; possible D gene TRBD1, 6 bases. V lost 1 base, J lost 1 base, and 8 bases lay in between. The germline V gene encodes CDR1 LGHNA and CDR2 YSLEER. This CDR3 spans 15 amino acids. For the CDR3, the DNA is TGCGCCAGCAGCCAAGTGCAGGGGAGCAATCAGCCCCAGCATTTT. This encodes CASSQVQGSNQPQHF.

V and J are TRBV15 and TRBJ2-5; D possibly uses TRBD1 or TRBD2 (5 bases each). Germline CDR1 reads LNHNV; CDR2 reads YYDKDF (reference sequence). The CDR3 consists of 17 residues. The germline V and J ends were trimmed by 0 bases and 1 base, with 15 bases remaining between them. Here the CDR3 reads CATSREMQGRGQETQYF. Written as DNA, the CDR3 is TGTGCCACCAGCAGAGAGATGCAGGGACGAGGCCAAGAGACCCAGTACTTC.

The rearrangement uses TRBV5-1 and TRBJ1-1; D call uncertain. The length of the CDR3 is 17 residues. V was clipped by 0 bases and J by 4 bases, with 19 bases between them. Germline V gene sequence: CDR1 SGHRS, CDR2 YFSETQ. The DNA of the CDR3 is TGCGCCAGCAGCTTGGCAGGAACTTTCTCCGGTACCACTGAAGCTTTCTTT. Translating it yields CASSLAGTFSGTTEAFF.

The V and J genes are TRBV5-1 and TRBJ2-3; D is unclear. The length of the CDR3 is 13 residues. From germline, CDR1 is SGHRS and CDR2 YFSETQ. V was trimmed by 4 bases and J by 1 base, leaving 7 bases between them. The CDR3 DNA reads TGCGCCAGCAGCCCCGACGGCACAGATACGCAGTATTTT. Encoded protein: CASSPDGTDTQYF.

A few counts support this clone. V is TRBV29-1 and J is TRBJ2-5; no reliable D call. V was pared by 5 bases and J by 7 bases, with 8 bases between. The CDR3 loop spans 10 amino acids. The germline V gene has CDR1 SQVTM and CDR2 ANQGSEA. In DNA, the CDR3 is TGCAGCGTTAGAGTACGGACCCAGTACTTC. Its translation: CSVRVRTQYF.

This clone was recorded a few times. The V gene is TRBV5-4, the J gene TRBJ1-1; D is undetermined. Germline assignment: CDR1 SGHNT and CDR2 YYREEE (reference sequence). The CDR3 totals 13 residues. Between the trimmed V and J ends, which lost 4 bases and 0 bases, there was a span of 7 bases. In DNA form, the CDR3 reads TGTGCCAGCAGCACCAAATTGAACACTGAAGCTTTCTTT. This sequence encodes CASSTKLNTEAFF.

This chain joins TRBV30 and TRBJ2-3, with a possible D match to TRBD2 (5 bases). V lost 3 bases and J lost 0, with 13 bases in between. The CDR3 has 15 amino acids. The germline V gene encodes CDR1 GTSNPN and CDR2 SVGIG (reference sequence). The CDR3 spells CAWSGELISTDTQYF. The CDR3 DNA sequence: TGTGCCTGGAGCGGGGAATTGATTAGCACAGATACGCAGTATTTT.

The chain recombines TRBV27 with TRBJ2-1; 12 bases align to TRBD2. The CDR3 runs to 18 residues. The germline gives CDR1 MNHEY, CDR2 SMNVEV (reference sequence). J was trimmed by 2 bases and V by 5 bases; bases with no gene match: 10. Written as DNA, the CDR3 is TGTGCCAGCAGTCCAGGGACTAGCGGGTCGACGACCTACAATGAGCAGTTCTTC. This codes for CASSPGTSGSTTYNEQFF.

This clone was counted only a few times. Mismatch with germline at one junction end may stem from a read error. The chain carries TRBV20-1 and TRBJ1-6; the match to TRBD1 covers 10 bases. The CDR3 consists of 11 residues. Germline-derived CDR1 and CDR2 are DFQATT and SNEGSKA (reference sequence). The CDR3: CSASGPGQGYF. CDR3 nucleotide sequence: TGCAGTGCCTCGGGACCGGGACAGGGGTACTTT.

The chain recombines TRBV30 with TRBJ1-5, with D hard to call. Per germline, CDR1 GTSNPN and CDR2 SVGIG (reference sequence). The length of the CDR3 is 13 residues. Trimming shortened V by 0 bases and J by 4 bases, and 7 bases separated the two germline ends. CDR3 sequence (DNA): TGTGCCTGGAGTGTAAGTCCGAATCAGCCCCAGCATTTT. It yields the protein CAWSVSPNQPQHF.

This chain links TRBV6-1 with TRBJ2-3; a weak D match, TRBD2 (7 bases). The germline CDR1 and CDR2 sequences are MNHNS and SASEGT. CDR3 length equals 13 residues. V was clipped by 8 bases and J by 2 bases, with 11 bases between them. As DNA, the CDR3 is TGTGCCAGCCGCGGGGGCCTCACAGATACGCAGTATTTT. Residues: CASRGGLTDTQYF.

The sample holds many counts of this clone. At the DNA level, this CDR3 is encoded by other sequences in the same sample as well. The CDR3 region is CASSRPYNEQFF. As DNA, the CDR3 is TGTGCCAGCAGTCGACCCTACAATGAGCAGTTCTTC. V and J are TRBV6-6 and TRBJ2-1; D is unclear. The CDR3 loop spans 12 amino acids. Trimming cost V 5 bases and J 2 bases, with 4 bases left between them. Germline-derived CDR1 and CDR2 are MNHNY and SVGAGI (reference sequence).

The CDR3 reads CASSVGGVPYEQYF. The CDR3, as DNA: TGTGCCAGCAGCGTAGGAGGGGTTCCCTACGAGCAGTACTTC. The chain recombines TRBV9 with TRBJ2-7, with D perhaps being TRBD1 or TRBD2 (5 bases each). There are 14 residues in the CDR3. Germline V gene sequence: CDR1 SGDLS, CDR2 YYNGEE. Trimming took off 0 bases at V and 2 bases at J, with 9 bases between the two ends.

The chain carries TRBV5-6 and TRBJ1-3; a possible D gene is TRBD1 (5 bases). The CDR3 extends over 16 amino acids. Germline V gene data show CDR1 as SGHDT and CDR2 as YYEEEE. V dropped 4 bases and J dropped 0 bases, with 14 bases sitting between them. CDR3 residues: CASSGGGLHSGNTIYF. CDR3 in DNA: TGTGCCAGCAGCGGGGGTGGACTGCACTCTGGAAACACCATATATTTT.

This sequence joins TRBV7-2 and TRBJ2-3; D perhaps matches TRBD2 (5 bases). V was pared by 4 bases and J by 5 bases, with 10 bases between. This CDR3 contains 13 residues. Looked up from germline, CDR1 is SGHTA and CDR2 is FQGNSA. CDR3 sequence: CASSSPGKDTQYF. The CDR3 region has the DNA TGTGCCAGCAGCTCCCCCGGGAAAGATACGCAGTATTTT.

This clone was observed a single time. This CDR3 is CSVEEEWGRTGGASYNEQFF. The DNA for the CDR3 is TGCAGCGTTGAAGAGGAGTGGGGCAGGACAGGGGGCGCTTCCTACAATGAGCAGTTCTTC. The chain combines TRBV29-1 with TRBJ2-1, with 11 bases fitting TRBD1. After removal of 0 bases from V and 1 base from J, the junction contained 14 bases not matched to a gene. Per germline, CDR1 SQVTM and CDR2 ANQGSEA. The CDR3 extends over 20 amino acids.

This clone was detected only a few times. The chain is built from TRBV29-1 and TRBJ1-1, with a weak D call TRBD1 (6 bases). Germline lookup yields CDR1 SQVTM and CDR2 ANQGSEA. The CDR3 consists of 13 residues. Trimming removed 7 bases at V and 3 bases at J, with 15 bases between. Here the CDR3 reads CSGTGLGDTEAFF. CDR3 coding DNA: TGCAGCGGAACAGGGTTGGGGGACACTGAAGCTTTCTTT.

In DNA form, the CDR3 reads TGTGCCAGCAGCTTCATTGGGGGTGGGGATTCACCCCTCCACTTT. The encoded protein is CASSFIGGGDSPLHF. The rearrangement links TRBV7-2 to TRBJ1-6, with D possibly matching TRBD1 (5 bases). V lost 3 bases, J lost 8 bases, and 14 bases lay in between. Germline loops: CDR1 SGHTA, CDR2 FQGNSA. This CDR3 contains 15 residues.